This T cell receptor (beta chain) was retrieved from a study of control samples from healthy donors and cancer patients (dated by TCRdb to 2019 to 2021). The CDR3 holds 11 amino acids from the cysteine to the phenylalanine. Left in the record is the CDR3 DNA by itself, 33 bases read in frame from the first base. The germline V gene encodes CDR1 DFQATT and CDR2 SNEGSKA (reference sequence). Trimming costs V 6 bases and J 2 bases, and their ends lie 6 bases apart. The receptor library was made with the immunoSEQ multiplex PCR assay. The clones in this table, taken by TCRdb from immuneACCESS, are in-frame only. Not every clone is retained; where verified, under half of the shortfall comes from an unresolved V gene, and the cause of the rest is unknown. Across this sample there are just over 30,000 clones, with approximately 93% seen only once. Of the sample, more than 6.5% is held by the ten largest clones.

Worth noting for this clone: What this receptor recognizes is not known. Base qualities are not provided; no much larger clone lies one nucleotide away.

The source of this sequence is a man aged 55 to 70 in good health. The specimen sequenced was blood. Recombination joined TRBV20-1 with TRBJ2-3; no D gene call is confident. The DNA is TGCAGTGCAGGTATCACAGATACGCAGTATTTT. The resulting protein is CSAGITDTQYF.